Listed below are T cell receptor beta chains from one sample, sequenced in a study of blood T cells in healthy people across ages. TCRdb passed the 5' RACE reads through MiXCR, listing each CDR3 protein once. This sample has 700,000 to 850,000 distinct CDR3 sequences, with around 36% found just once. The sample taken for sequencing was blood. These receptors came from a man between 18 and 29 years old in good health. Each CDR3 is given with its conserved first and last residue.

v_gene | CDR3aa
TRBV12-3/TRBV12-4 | CASSLRDEDNEQYF
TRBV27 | CASSRPDSSETQYF
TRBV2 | CASKVAGETQYF
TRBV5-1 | CASSLDPGDGELFF
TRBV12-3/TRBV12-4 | CASSSPGNTIYF
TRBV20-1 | CSAPLLGGINQPQHF
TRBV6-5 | CASSGSRVDNEQYF
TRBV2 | CASTIWREADTQYF
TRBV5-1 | CASSLSGTGSETQYF
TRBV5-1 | CASSGVATGSYEQYF
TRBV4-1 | CASSQVLVPYNEQYF
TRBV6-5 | CASSYVYRPYGYIF
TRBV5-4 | CASSSPLGGGEKLFF
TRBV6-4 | CASSESPTDTQYF
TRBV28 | CASSWPGGTEAFF